Each of the 28 T cell receptor beta chains below was sequenced from the same sample in a study of shared clonotypes between healthy human individuals. Clones were read by immunoSEQ multiplex PCR, and TCRdb kept only the in-frame ones, dropping some. Of over a million clones detected, about 75% appear once; the ten largest clones hold 1.2% to 1.5%. Material: memory CD4+ T cells sorted from blood. Subset noted: CD45RA-negative fraction. Receptors were obtained from a man between 18 and 35 years old in good health.

With regard to this clone: The identical CDR3 is also encoded by other nucleotide sequences in the sample. The V and J genes are TRBV9 and TRBJ2-1, with D possibly being TRBD1 or TRBD2 (6 bases each). Per germline, CDR1 SGDLS and CDR2 YYNGEE. CDR3 length: 15 residues. Trimming cost V 0 bases and J 1 base, with 8 bases left between them. This chain's CDR3 is CASSVEGGSYNEQFF. The DNA of the CDR3 is TGTGCCAGCAGCGTAGAGGGGGGATCCTACAATGAGCAGTTCTTC. Drawing the rest from reference TRBV9 and TRBJ2-1, the complete variable domain is DSGVTQTPKHLITATGQRVTLRCSPRSGDLSVYWYQQSLDQGLQFLIQYYNGEERAKGNILERFSAQQFPDLHSELNLSSLELGDSALYFCASSVEGGSYNEQFFGPGTRLTVL.

The chain uses TRBV29-1 and TRBJ1-5; D is unresolved. The CDR3 is 13 residues long. V lost 6 bases and J lost 5, with 14 bases in between. Per the germline V gene, CDR1 is SQVTM and CDR2 is ANQGSEA. This CDR3 reads CSVKTGRDQPQHF. In DNA, the CDR3 is TGCAGCGTGAAGACCGGGAGGGATCAGCCCCAGCATTTT.

CDR3 DNA sequence: TGTGCCATTTCGGGACTAGCAGACCACGAGCAGTACTTC. Translation gives CAISGLADHEQYF. This chain joins TRBV10-3 and TRBJ2-7; the match to TRBD2 covers 9 bases. J was trimmed by 5 bases and V by 9 bases; bases with no gene match: 8. The CDR3 loop spans 13 amino acids. Looked up from germline, CDR1 is ENHRY and CDR2 is SYGVKD.

The V call is TRBV7-8, the J call TRBJ1-2, with TRBD1 matching 9 bases. V was pared by 1 base and J by 2 bases, with 5 bases of the junction left unmatched. Germline-derived CDR1 and CDR2 are SGHVS and FQNEAQ. The CDR3 contains 16 residues. The CDR3 reads CASSLGAGQGNYGYTF. CDR3 bases: TGTGCCAGCAGCTTAGGGGCCGGACAGGGGAACTATGGCTACACCTTC. The complete variable domain, with remaining parts taken from reference TRBV7-8 and TRBJ1-2, reads GAGVSQSPRYKVAKRGQDVALRCDPISGHVSLFWYQQALGQGPEFLTYFQNEAQLDKSGLPSDRFFAERPEGSVSTLKIQRTQQEDSAVYLCASSLGAGQGNYGYTFGSGTRLTVV.

The J gene is TRBJ2-1, the V gene TRBV6-1, with D perhaps TRBD1 or TRBD2 (6 bases each). CDR3 length: 14 amino acids. The V gene's germline CDR1 is MNHNS and CDR2 SASEGT. The V end lost 4 bases, the J end lost 8 bases, and 15 bases lay between the germline ends. The CDR3 sequence is CASSVHTRGDEQFF. The CDR3 coding sequence is TGTGCCAGCAGTGTACATACTAGGGGGGATGAGCAGTTCTTC.

This clone was found a few times. The chain employs TRBV6-1 and TRBJ2-7; D unresolved. CDR3 length equals 12 residues. Germline V gene lookup returns CDR1 MNHNS and CDR2 SASEGT. Deletions cut 6 bases from V and 6 bases from J, with 12 bases between. The chain's CDR3 is CASRTTEVEQYF. The DNA for the CDR3 is TGTGCCAGCAGAACTACAGAGGTCGAGCAGTACTTC.

This clone was seen only once. The chain couples TRBV7-6 to TRBJ2-1, with 8 bases matching TRBD2. The CDR3 runs to 15 residues. Germline CDR1 reads SGHVS; CDR2 reads FNYEAQ. Trimming removed 6 bases from V and 4 bases from J; junction bases left unmatched: 8. The CDR3 bases are TGTGCCAGCAGTCAGCGGGAGTGGCCTTACAATGAGCAGTTCTTC. It yields the protein CASSQREWPYNEQFF.

The V gene is TRBV15, the J gene TRBJ2-1, with D unresolved. The length of the CDR3 is 12 residues. V was trimmed by 1 base and J by 9 bases, leaving 7 bases between them. Germline-derived CDR1 and CDR2 are LNHNV and YYDKDF (reference sequence). CDR3 sequence: CATSRVGSEQFF. In nucleotides, the CDR3 is TGTGCCACCAGCAGAGTGGGAAGTGAGCAGTTCTTC.

This chain connects TRBV2 to TRBJ2-5, with 11 positions matching TRBD2. Germline V gene sequence: CDR1 SNHLY, CDR2 FYNNEI. V lost 7 bases and J lost 4; bases outside the gene matches: 5. The CDR3 has 14 amino acids. The CDR3, as DNA: TGTGCCAGCAATAGCGGGGGGGCCGGAGAGACCCAGTACTTC. Its translation is CASNSGGAGETQYF.

The J gene is TRBJ2-3, the V gene TRBV11-2; 15 bases fit TRBD2. The germline V gene encodes CDR1 SGHAT and CDR2 FQNNGV. V lost 0 bases to trimming and J lost 4 bases; unmatched junction nucleotides: 11. This CDR3 has 20 residues. The DNA of the CDR3 is TGTGCCAGCAGCTTAGACCTCGGACTAGCGGGAGGGCCGGGGGCAGATACGCAGTATTTT. Translating gives CASSLDLGLAGGPGADTQYF.

The chain uses TRBV28 and TRBJ2-6; a possible D gene is TRBD1 (6 bases). The germline V gene has CDR1 MDHEN and CDR2 SYDVKM. The CDR3 has 16 residues. Trimming removed 5 bases at V and 2 bases at J, with 13 bases between. CDR3 nucleotide sequence: TGTGCCAGCAGTCCGTTCACAGGGCCTGGGGCCAACGTCCTGACTTTC. It encodes CASSPFTGPGANVLTF.

This clone was detected only once. This chain connects TRBV15 to TRBJ2-1; D is ambiguous. In germline, CDR1 is LNHNV, CDR2 YYDKDF (reference sequence). Trimming shortened V by 5 bases and J by 8 bases, and 19 bases separated the two germline ends. CDR3 size: 15 residues. The CDR3 DNA is TGTGCCACCAGCTCTCGGGCAGGAGCGATCGATGAGCAGTTCTTC. Its translation is CATSSRAGAIDEQFF.

The rearrangement uses TRBV10-3 and TRBJ1-1; 7 nucleotides agree with TRBD1. CDR1 and CDR2 from the germline V gene are ENHRY and SYGVKD. V trimming: 9 bases; J trimming: 0 bases; junction bases outside the gene matches: 4. The CDR3 loop spans 13 amino acids. CDR3 protein: CAMRTGLNTEAFF. In nucleotides, the CDR3 is TGTGCCATGAGGACAGGCCTGAACACTGAAGCTTTCTTT.

The CDR3 region is CASSPGSEETQYF. DNA for the CDR3: TGCGCCAGCAGCCCAGGGTCCGAAGAGACCCAGTACTTC. This chain uses TRBV5-1 with TRBJ2-5; tentatively, D is TRBD1 (5 bases). CDR1 is SGHRS and CDR2 is YFSETQ in the germline V gene. With 4 bases removed from V and 3 bases from J, the gap between germline ends came to 10 bases. The CDR3 loop spans 13 amino acids.

The chain carries TRBV6-5 and TRBJ2-7, with 10 positions matching TRBD1. J lost 5 bases, V lost 6 bases, and 10 bases had no gene match. CDR1 MNHEY and CDR2 SVGAGI come from the germline V gene. The CDR3 has 15 amino acids. CDR3 amino acids: CASRFGQGETHEQYF. CDR3 DNA: TGTGCCAGCAGATTCGGACAGGGGGAAACCCACGAGCAGTACTTC.

The chain links TRBV7-2 to TRBJ2-7; TRBD2 might be the D (5 bases). Trimming removed 1 base at V and 0 bases at J, with 10 bases between. The CDR3 runs 15 residues. CDR1 and CDR2 from the germline V gene are SGHTA and FQGNSA. The CDR3: CASSLDGGFSYEQYF. The CDR3 DNA reads TGTGCCAGCAGCTTAGATGGCGGGTTCTCCTACGAGCAGTACTTC.

The chain joins TRBV28 to TRBJ2-7; a weak D match, TRBD1 (5 bases). V was trimmed by 7 bases and J by 3 bases, leaving 16 bases between them. The germline CDR1 and CDR2 sequences are MDHEN and SYDVKM. CDR3 size: 14 residues. Here the CDR3 DNA reads TGTGCCAGCAAGCCGTTACAGGTCCACTACGAGCAGTACTTC. It encodes CASKPLQVHYEQYF.

About this clone: The junction differs from germline at one of its ends, possibly a read error. V usage is TRBV7-7 and J usage is TRBJ2-1, with 8 bases aligning to TRBD2. The CDR3 is 16 amino acids. CDR1 is SSHAT, CDR2 FNYEAQ, per germline (reference sequence). CDR3 sequence (DNA): TGTGCTAGCAGCTTAGCGGCGGGCCCGGGGGGGAATGAGCAGTTCTTC. Translated: CASSLAAGPGGNEQFF.

This rearrangement joins TRBV14 to TRBJ2-7; D ambiguous. The V end lost 4 bases, the J end lost 0 bases, and 16 bases lay between the germline ends. CDR3 length: 16 residues. The germline CDR1 and CDR2 sequences are SGHDN and FVKESK. This CDR3 reads CASSLTDRPSSYEQYF. In DNA form, the CDR3 reads TGTGCCAGCAGCCTGACTGACCGCCCGAGCTCCTACGAGCAGTACTTC.

This clone was detected only a few times. The CDR3 reads CASSLSSSAWNEQFF. In DNA, the CDR3 is TGCGCCAGCAGCTTGTCTTCCTCAGCTTGGAATGAGCAGTTCTTC. The rearrangement links TRBV5-1 to TRBJ2-1; D is undetermined. V gave up 1 base and J gave up 7 bases, with 15 bases separating them. This CDR3 has 15 amino acids. Germline CDR1 and CDR2: SGHRS and YFSETQ.

Of note for this clone: A much larger clonotype is one base distant, so this may be a read error. Here the CDR3 reads CASSSGLAGYNEQFF. The DNA of the CDR3 is TGTGCCAGCAGCTCGGGACTAGCGGGTTACAATGAGCAGTTCTTC. The V and J genes are TRBV5-4 and TRBJ2-1; 12 positions agree with TRBD2. Germline trimming cut 3 bases from V and 4 bases from J; bases unmatched to any gene: 2. The CDR3 loop spans 15 amino acids. From germline, CDR1 is SGHNT and CDR2 YYREEE (reference sequence).

This sequence joins TRBV10-2 and TRBJ2-2, with TRBD1 as a possible D gene (6 bases). This CDR3 is built from 11 residues. Germline V lookup: CDR1 WSHSY, CDR2 SAAADI. Deletions cut 7 bases from V and 6 bases from J, with 6 bases between. The CDR3 DNA follows: TGCGCCAGCAAGGGGGCCGGGGAGCTGTTTTTT. This encodes CASKGAGELFF.

V usage is TRBV6-1 and J usage is TRBJ2-7; D is tentatively TRBD1 or TRBD2 (5 bases each). CDR1 is MNHNS and CDR2 is SASEGT in the germline V gene. With 3 bases removed from V and 4 bases from J, the gap between germline ends came to 13 bases. The CDR3 spans 14 residues. The CDR3 reads CASSDPRDGYEQYF. The DNA for the CDR3 is TGTGCCAGCAGTGACCCCCGGGACGGGTACGAGCAGTACTTC.

The rearrangement uses TRBV4-3 and TRBJ1-4; D may be TRBD1 (5 bases). Trimming cost V 4 bases and J 3 bases, with 15 bases left between them. The CDR3 consists of 16 residues. The V gene's germline CDR1 is LGHNA and CDR2 YSLEER. Written as DNA, the CDR3 is TGCGCCAGCAGCCGGGACTTTGACACATCTAATGAAAAACTGTTTTTT. This encodes CASSRDFDTSNEKLFF.

This chain links TRBV19 with TRBJ2-1; 11 positions agree with TRBD2. The length of the CDR3 is 16 residues. Per germline, CDR1 LNHDA and CDR2 SQIVND (reference sequence). Trimming at V came to 6 bases and at J to 4 bases, leaving 8 bases not matched to a gene. As DNA, the CDR3 is TGTGCCAGTAGGAGACAGGGACTAGCGGAATACAATGAGCAGTTCTTC. Translating gives CASRRQGLAEYNEQFF.

The V and J genes are TRBV19 and TRBJ2-1; D possibly corresponds to TRBD1 (6 bases). Germline values: CDR1 LNHDA, CDR2 SQIVND (reference sequence). The CDR3 has 14 amino acids. Trimming pared 9 bases from V and 0 bases from J, leaving 12 bases between. CDR3: CASPRGSSYNEQFF. CDR3 DNA sequence: TGTGCCAGCCCTAGGGGGTCCTCCTACAATGAGCAGTTCTTC.

This chain joins TRBV2 and TRBJ1-3; no firm D call. Looked up from germline, CDR1 is SNHLY and CDR2 is FYNNEI. The V end lost 4 bases, the J end lost 7 bases, and 14 bases lay between the germline ends. The CDR3 extends over 14 amino acids. The CDR3 coding sequence is TGTGCCAGCAGTGTTGGGCCGACGGGGAACACCATATATTTT. Residues: CASSVGPTGNTIYF.

The chain combines TRBV6-6 with TRBJ2-1, with 7 nucleotides matching TRBD2. Germline values: CDR1 MNHNY, CDR2 SVGAGI (reference sequence). This CDR3 is built from 13 residues. V gave up 5 bases and J gave up 14 bases; unmatched junction bases: 12. The CDR3, as DNA: TGTGCCAGCAGTACCCTAATCGGGGAGGGCAAGTTCTTC. It is translated as CASSTLIGEGKFF.